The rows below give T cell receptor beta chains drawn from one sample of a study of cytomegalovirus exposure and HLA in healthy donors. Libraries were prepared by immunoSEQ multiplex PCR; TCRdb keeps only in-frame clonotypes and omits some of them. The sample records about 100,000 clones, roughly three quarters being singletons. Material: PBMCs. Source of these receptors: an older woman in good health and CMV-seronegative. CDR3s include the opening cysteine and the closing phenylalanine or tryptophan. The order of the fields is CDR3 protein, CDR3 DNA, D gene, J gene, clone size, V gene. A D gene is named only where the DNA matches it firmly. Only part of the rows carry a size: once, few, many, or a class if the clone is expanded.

CDR3 protein: CASRIRDRGEKLFF
CDR3 DNA: TGTGCCAGCAGAATCCGGGACAGGGGAGAAAAACTGTTTTTT
D gene: TRBD1
J gene: TRBJ1-4
clone size: .
V gene: TRBV6-5

CDR3 protein: CASSYSSTGQAYGYTF
CDR3 DNA: TGTGCCAGCAGTTACTCGTCGACAGGGCAGGCCTATGGCTACACCTTC
D gene: TRBD1
J gene: TRBJ1-2
clone size: few
V gene: TRBV6-5

CDR3 protein: CASSRGAANYGYTF
CDR3 DNA: TGTGCCAGCAGTCGTGGGGCAGCTAACTATGGCTACACCTTC
D gene: .
J gene: TRBJ1-2
clone size: .
V gene: TRBV7-2

CDR3 protein: CASSPPQAGYNEQFF
CDR3 DNA: TGTGCCAGCTCACCGCCCCAGGCAGGCTACAATGAGCAGTTCTTC
D gene: .
J gene: TRBJ2-1
clone size: .
V gene: TRBV18

CDR3 protein: CASRQRTSGSHTQYF
CDR3 DNA: TGTGCCAGCAGGCAAAGGACTAGCGGGAGCCATACGCAGTATTTT
D gene: TRBD2
J gene: TRBJ2-3
clone size: .
V gene: TRBV2

CDR3 protein: CAISESGGSYNSPLHF
CDR3 DNA: TGTGCCATCAGTGAGTCCGGGGGCTCCTATAATTCACCCCTCCACTTT
D gene: .
J gene: TRBJ1-6
clone size: .
V gene: TRBV10-3

CDR3 protein: CASSDHRPPLVLGYTF
CDR3 DNA: TGTGCCAGCAGTGATCATCGCCCCCCCCTAGTTCTAGGCTACACCTTC
D gene: .
J gene: TRBJ1-2
clone size: .
V gene: TRBV6-1

CDR3 protein: CASRPGQGIEKLFF
CDR3 DNA: TGTGCCAGTAGACCGGGACAGGGGATTGAAAAACTGTTTTTT
D gene: TRBD1
J gene: TRBJ1-4
clone size: .
V gene: TRBV19

CDR3 protein: CASSERTSVLIYEQYF
CDR3 DNA: TGTGCCAGCAGTGAAAGGACTAGCGTTTTAATCTACGAGCAGTACTTC
D gene: TRBD2
J gene: TRBJ2-7
clone size: .
V gene: TRBV6-1

CDR3 protein: CASSFGQGRSGELFF
CDR3 DNA: TGTGCCAGCAGCTTCGGACAGGGGAGGTCCGGGGAGCTGTTTTTT
D gene: TRBD1
J gene: TRBJ2-2
clone size: once
V gene: TRBV5-4

CDR3 protein: CASSLTQGGGETQYF
CDR3 DNA: TGTGCCAGCAGTTTAACGCAGGGAGGGGGAGAGACCCAGTACTTC
D gene: .
J gene: TRBJ2-5
clone size: once
V gene: TRBV27

CDR3 protein: CASSLFVGSQETQYF
CDR3 DNA: TGTGCCAGCAGCTTATTTGTCGGTTCCCAAGAGACCCAGTACTTC
D gene: .
J gene: TRBJ2-5
clone size: .
V gene: TRBV7-2

CDR3 protein: CASSSRPGHTNTEAFF
CDR3 DNA: TGTGCCAGTAGTTCCCGCCCGGGACATACGAACACTGAAGCTTTCTTT
D gene: .
J gene: TRBJ1-1
clone size: .
V gene: TRBV19

CDR3 protein: CASSPIDRVNQPQHF
CDR3 DNA: TGTGCCAGTAGTCCAATCGACAGAGTTAATCAGCCCCAGCATTTT
D gene: .
J gene: TRBJ1-5
clone size: .
V gene: TRBV19

CDR3 protein: CASSLGLAGAGGDTQYF
CDR3 DNA: TGTGCCAGTAGTTTGGGACTAGCGGGCGCGGGTGGAGATACGCAGTATTTT
D gene: TRBD2
J gene: TRBJ2-3
clone size: .
V gene: TRBV19

CDR3 protein: CASSLHSGGANEQFF
CDR3 DNA: TGCGCCAGCAGCCTCCATAGCGGGGGGGCCAATGAGCAGTTCTTC
D gene: TRBD2
J gene: TRBJ2-1
clone size: .
V gene: TRBV4-3

CDR3 protein: CASSGLAGGADTQYF
CDR3 DNA: TGTGCCAGCAGTGGTCTAGCGGGAGGGGCAGATACGCAGTATTTT
D gene: TRBD2
J gene: TRBJ2-3
clone size: .
V gene: TRBV2

CDR3 protein: CASCLAGFGEQFF
CDR3 DNA: TGTGCCAGCTGTCTAGCGGGATTTGGTGAGCAGTTCTTC
D gene: TRBD2
J gene: TRBJ2-1
clone size: few
V gene: TRBV7-9

CDR3 protein: CASSVAEVGIWSYNEQFF
CDR3 DNA: TGTGCCAGCAGCGTAGCTGAGGTCGGGATTTGGTCCTACAATGAGCAGTTCTTC
D gene: .
J gene: TRBJ2-1
clone size: .
V gene: TRBV9

CDR3 protein: CASSLAGGGTEAFF
CDR3 DNA: TGTGCCAGCAGCTTAGCGGGGGGGGGCACTGAAGCTTTCTTT
D gene: .
J gene: TRBJ1-1
clone size: .
V gene: TRBV7-2

CDR3 protein: CASSYSMGAYTGELFF
CDR3 DNA: TGTGCCAGCAGTTACTCGATGGGGGCTTACACCGGGGAGCTGTTTTTT
D gene: .
J gene: TRBJ2-2
clone size: .
V gene: TRBV6-5

CDR3 protein: CASHLGTGGTEAFF
CDR3 DNA: TGCGCCAGTCATCTCGGGACAGGGGGCACTGAAGCTTTCTTT
D gene: TRBD1
J gene: TRBJ1-1
clone size: .
V gene: TRBV5-1